This TCR beta chain is drawn from a study of response to subunit inactivated influenza vaccine. Study conclusions and caveats: New T cells are recruited in small numbers by each seasonal influenza vaccination, according to the authors' suggestion.

As regards this clonotype: Antigen unknown.

TCRdb reanalysed the RT-PCR reads using MiXCR and keeps one entry per CDR3 protein. In the table there are under 750,000 distinct CDR3 sequences, over 9.5% of which are singletons. The starting material was PBMCs from blood, obtained on the day of vaccination. This receptor was taken from a man in his forties or fifties who received an inactivated influenza vaccine.

The CDR3 sequence is CSVSGPGNEQFF. CDR3 DNA: TGCAGCGTCTCTGGCCCGGGGAATGAGCAGTTCTTC. The chain has TRBV29-1 and TRBJ2-1; a weak D match, TRBD2 (5 bases). This CDR3 contains 12 residues. The V end lost 6 bases, the J end lost 7 bases, and 13 bases lay between the germline ends. Germline-derived CDR1 and CDR2 are SQVTM and ANQGSEA.